This is a list of T cell receptor beta chains from one sample in a study of blood T cell repertoires in COVID-19. Sequenced by immunoSEQ multiplex PCR; TCRdb stores in-frame clones only, minus some. The table records 240,000 or so clones, 86% of them present only once. The sample taken for sequencing was peripheral blood. Source of these receptors: a woman aged 25 to 45 who had recovered from COVID-19. CDR3s include the opening cysteine and the closing phenylalanine or tryptophan. Each record gives: CDR3 protein, CDR3 DNA, V gene, clone size, J gene, D gene. D genes are given only for firm matches. Not every row has a clone size; where given, it reads once, few, many or a size class.

CDR3: CAWSGQGSYGYTF
DNA: TGTGCCTGGAGTGGTCAGGGGTCCTATGGCTACACCTTC
V: TRBV30
size: .
J: TRBJ1-2
D: .

CDR3: CAIRGGGSYEQYF
DNA: TGTGCCATCCGCGGGGGAGGCTCCTACGAGCAGTACTTC
V: TRBV10-3
size: .
J: TRBJ2-7
D: TRBD2

CDR3: CASSQEMGTRYYEQYF
DNA: TGCGCCAGCAGCCAAGAAATGGGGACACGGTACTACGAGCAGTACTTC
V: TRBV4-3
size: .
J: TRBJ2-7
D: .

CDR3: CASSLEPHPTGLYGYTF
DNA: TGTGCCAGCAGCTTAGAGCCCCATCCGACAGGGCTCTATGGCTACACCTTC
V: TRBV7-2
size: many
J: TRBJ1-2
D: TRBD1

CDR3: CASSPTQGGRDTEAFF
DNA: TGTGCCAGCTCACCTACACAGGGTGGGAGGGACACTGAAGCTTTCTTT
V: TRBV18
size: .
J: TRBJ1-1
D: .

CDR3: CASILQGVPGQPQHF
DNA: TGTGCCAGCATCTTACAGGGGGTTCCTGGTCAGCCCCAGCATTTT
V: TRBV28
size: .
J: TRBJ1-5
D: TRBD1

CDR3: CASGGAGTANTGELFF
DNA: TGTGCTAGTGGCGGCGCGGGGACAGCGAACACCGGGGAGCTGTTTTTT
V: TRBV12-5
size: .
J: TRBJ2-2
D: .

CDR3: CASSLKRQGKSTEAFF
DNA: TGTGCCAGCAGTTTAAAACGACAGGGTAAGAGCACTGAAGCTTTCTTT
V: TRBV11-1
size: .
J: TRBJ1-1
D: TRBD1

CDR3: CASSWQSGGQETQYF
DNA: TGTGCCAGCAGTTGGCAAAGCGGGGGGCAAGAGACCCAGTACTTC
V: TRBV6-5
size: .
J: TRBJ2-5
D: TRBD2

CDR3: CASSQAGSNQPQHF
DNA: TGCGCCAGCAGCCAAGCGGGGTCCAATCAGCCCCAGCATTTT
V: TRBV4-1
size: once
J: TRBJ1-5
D: .

CDR3: CASSRDYTDTQYF
DNA: TGTGCCAGTAGTCGGGACTACACAGATACGCAGTATTTT
V: TRBV19
size: .
J: TRBJ2-3
D: TRBD2

CDR3: CASRAGTTGELFF
DNA: TGCGCCAGCAGAGCCGGGACTACCGGGGAGCTGTTTTTT
V: TRBV5-1
size: .
J: TRBJ2-2
D: .

CDR3: CASRRTILRGNPYEQYF
DNA: TGTGCCAGCAGACGGACCATCCTAAGGGGGAACCCCTACGAGCAGTACTTC
V: TRBV27
size: .
J: TRBJ2-7
D: .

CDR3: CASSLVGRASQETQYF
DNA: TGCGCCAGCAGCTTGGTCGGCAGGGCGAGTCAAGAGACCCAGTACTTC
V: TRBV5-1
size: .
J: TRBJ2-5
D: .

CDR3: CASSLQYGTDTQYF
DNA: TGTGCCAGCAGCTTGCAGTACGGCACAGATACGCAGTATTTT
V: TRBV5-8
size: .
J: TRBJ2-3
D: .

CDR3: CATSEGKRGIGELFF
DNA: TGTGCCACCAGTGAGGGGAAGCGGGGTATCGGGGAGCTGTTTTTT
V: TRBV15
size: .
J: TRBJ2-2
D: TRBD2

CDR3: CASGVDRNFNTEAFF
DNA: TGTGCCAGCGGAGTCGACAGGAACTTTAACACTGAAGCTTTCTTT
V: TRBV6-5
size: .
J: TRBJ1-1
D: .

CDR3: CASSPQNRGHTEAFF
DNA: TGTGCCAGCTCACCACAAAACAGGGGGCACACTGAAGCTTTCTTT
V: TRBV18
size: .
J: TRBJ1-1
D: TRBD1

CDR3: CASSLGGNRGTDTQYF
DNA: TGTGCCAGCAGCTTAGGGGGAAACAGGGGAACAGATACGCAGTATTTT
V: TRBV11-2
size: .
J: TRBJ2-3
D: TRBD1

CDR3: CASSLGAGDTGELFF
DNA: TGCGCCAGCAGCTTGGGTGCGGGGGACACCGGGGAGCTGTTTTTT
V: TRBV5-1
size: .
J: TRBJ2-2
D: TRBD2

CDR3: CASSIVGTGWTEAFF
DNA: TGTGCCAGTAGTATAGTCGGCACAGGGTGGACTGAAGCTTTCTTT
V: TRBV19
size: few
J: TRBJ1-1
D: .

CDR3: CASRPSGGAWNEQFF
DNA: TGTGCCAGCAGACCCAGCGGGGGGGCCTGGAATGAGCAGTTCTTC
V: TRBV6-5
size: .
J: TRBJ2-1
D: TRBD2

CDR3: CASSQNYYEQYF
DNA: TGTGCCAGCAGCCAAAACTATTACGAGCAGTACTTC
V: TRBV14
size: .
J: TRBJ2-7
D: .

CDR3: CASSLGWGANYGYTF
DNA: TGTGCCAGCAGCTTGGGCTGGGGAGCTAACTATGGCTACACCTTC
V: TRBV5-6
size: .
J: TRBJ1-2
D: .

CDR3: CAISDPGQGLGVTQYF
DNA: TGTGCCATCAGTGACCCGGGACAGGGCCTAGGGGTGACCCAGTACTTC
V: TRBV10-3
size: .
J: TRBJ2-5
D: TRBD1

CDR3: CAISESAVSYNSPLHF
DNA: TGTGCCATCAGTGAGTCGGCTGTTTCCTATAATTCACCCCTCCACTTT
V: TRBV10-3
size: .
J: TRBJ1-6
D: .

CDR3: CASSPHPQGDTQYF
DNA: TGTGCCAGCTCCCCACACCCACAGGGTGATACGCAGTATTTT
V: TRBV13
size: .
J: TRBJ2-3
D: .

CDR3: CASQSPGQTYEQYF
DNA: TGTGCCAGCCAGTCTCCGGGACAGACCTACGAGCAGTACTTC
V: TRBV25-1
size: .
J: TRBJ2-7
D: TRBD1

CDR3: CASSLTGTGAYEQYF
DNA: TGTGCCAGCAGTTTAACCGGGACAGGGGCCTACGAGCAGTACTTC
V: TRBV27
size: .
J: TRBJ2-7
D: TRBD1

CDR3: CASSLEGEQYF
DNA: TGTGCCAGCAGCTTGGAGGGGGAGCAGTACTTC
V: TRBV5-6
size: .
J: TRBJ2-7
D: .

CDR3: CASRRDRGPTEAFF
DNA: TGTGCCAGCAGGAGGGACAGGGGGCCTACAGAAGCTTTCTTT
V: TRBV6-5
size: .
J: TRBJ1-1
D: TRBD1

CDR3: CASAGTGDQPQHF
DNA: TGTGCCAGCGCCGGGACAGGTGATCAGCCCCAGCATTTT
V: TRBV2
size: .
J: TRBJ1-5
D: TRBD1

CDR3: CASSPQGGGYGYTF
DNA: TGTGCCAGCAGCCCACAGGGTGGTGGCTATGGCTACACCTTC
V: TRBV7-2
size: .
J: TRBJ1-2
D: .

CDR3: CASSFDRGTQYF
DNA: TGTGCCAGCAGCTTCGACAGGGGTACGCAGTATTTT
V: TRBV7-2
size: .
J: TRBJ2-3
D: TRBD1

CDR3: CASSLSGATGDTQYF
DNA: TGTGCCAGCAGTTTATCGGGAGCTACCGGGGATACGCAGTATTTT
V: TRBV27
size: .
J: TRBJ2-3
D: .

CDR3: CASTPRDSSNQPQHF
DNA: TGTGCCAGTACCCCCCGGGACAGCAGCAATCAGCCCCAGCATTTT
V: TRBV19
size: few
J: TRBJ1-5
D: TRBD1

CDR3: CASSPRQGQNIQYF
DNA: TGTGCCAGCTCACCACGACAGGGTCAAAACATTCAGTACTTC
V: TRBV18
size: .
J: TRBJ2-4
D: TRBD1

CDR3: CASSLRTSGDVDEQFF
DNA: TGTGCCAGCAGCTTAAGGACTAGCGGTGATGTGGATGAGCAGTTCTTC
V: TRBV7-9
size: many
J: TRBJ2-1
D: TRBD2

CDR3: CASSAGVRGGNSPLHF
DNA: TGTGCCAGCAGCGCAGGGGTACGGGGGGGAAATTCACCCCTCCACTTT
V: TRBV7-6
size: few
J: TRBJ1-6
D: .

CDR3: CASSLFSGTNTEAFF
DNA: TGCGCCAGCAGCTTGTTCTCAGGTACGAACACTGAAGCTTTCTTT
V: TRBV5-1
size: .
J: TRBJ1-1
D: .

CDR3: CASRGSSVWETQYF
DNA: TGTGCCAGCAGGGGGTCTAGCGTGTGGGAGACCCAGTACTTC
V: TRBV6-5
size: .
J: TRBJ2-5
D: .

CDR3: CASSGLAVGSTDTQYF
DNA: TGTGCCAGCAGCGGACTAGCGGTCGGAAGCACAGATACGCAGTATTTT
V: TRBV9
size: .
J: TRBJ2-3
D: TRBD2

CDR3: CASSIEGQGTQYF
DNA: TGTGCCAGCTCAATCGAAGGACAGGGAACCCAGTACTTC
V: TRBV18
size: .
J: TRBJ2-5
D: TRBD1

CDR3: CASSPAGTKYNEQFF
DNA: TGTGCCAGCAGCCCTGCGGGGACCAAATACAATGAGCAGTTCTTC
V: TRBV14
size: .
J: TRBJ2-1
D: .